The clone carrying this T cell receptor beta chain was counted only a few times. The antigen remains undetermined. This CDR3 has 11 residues. Deletions cut 4 bases from V and 11 bases from J, with 12 bases between. Germline V CDR1 and CDR2: GTSNPN, SVGIG (reference sequence). The source of the sample is a study of identical twins. Study-level results: The study found weaker excess twin sharing in beta out-of-frame sequences.

TCRdb processed the 5' RACE reads anew with MiXCR; each CDR3 protein has one entry. The data contain some 460,000 distinct CDR3 sequences, around 14% of them singletons. The data were also submitted as part of a second study, on yellow fever vaccine responses in identical twins. That report notes: Twins reportedly showed a vaccine T cell response that seemed partly convergent and partly personalized.

This chain joins TRBV30 and TRBJ2-1; tentative D call: TRBD2 (7 bases). The sequencing input was CD4+ T cells sorted from blood. This sequence was found in a woman aged 18-29 years in good health. The DNA for the CDR3 is TGTGCCTGGAAGGGGCGGGGGCAGCAGTTCTTC. Protein: CAWKGRGQQFF.